Described below is a single T cell receptor (beta chain) sequence and its context. The data belong to a study of OX40 agonist ivuxolimab in advanced cancers. CDR3 size: 13 residues. Germline V lookup: CDR1 GTSNPN, CDR2 SVGIG (reference sequence). V shed 3 bases, J shed 10 bases, and the junction held 6 bases outside the gene matches. The table came from immunoSEQ multiplex PCR; TCRdb's copy has only in-frame clones and leaves some out. The data show under 75,000 clones, around 82% seen once. Source: CD4+ or CD8+ T cells sorted from blood, taken in a trial of the OX40 agonist ivuxolimab. The chain uses TRBV30 and TRBJ1-6; 7 bases are a match to TRBD1. This sequence was found in an adult with an advanced solid tumor such as melanoma, head and neck, liver or kidney cancer. CDR3 protein: CAWSRDSRSPLHF. Written as DNA, the CDR3 is TGTGCCTGGAGCCGGGACAGTAGGTCACCCCTCCACTTT.